This is a list of T cell receptor beta chains from one sample in a study of OX40 agonist ivuxolimab in advanced cancers. The repertoire was sequenced with immunoSEQ multiplex PCR; TCRdb's copy has only in-frame clones and lacks some. The sample yields some 23,000 clones, under 95% seen once. Sequences were derived from CD4+ or CD8+ T cells sorted from blood, sampled in a trial of the OX40 agonist ivuxolimab. The receptor set was obtained from an adult with an advanced solid tumor such as melanoma, head and neck, liver or kidney cancer. The CDR3 runs from the conserved cysteine through the conserved F or W. Each record gives: clone size, J gene, V gene, D gene, CDR3 DNA, CDR3 protein. The D gene is left open where the match is weak. Only some rows state a clone size, as once, few, many or a class for expanded clones.

size: -; J: TRBJ1-4; V: TRBV30; D: -; DNA: TGTGCCTGGAGGGCCCATAATGAAAAACTGTTTTTT; CDR3: CAWRAHNEKLFF
size: -; J: TRBJ2-3; V: TRBV7-2; D: TRBD2; DNA: TGTGCCAGCAGCTCCCTGGGGGGACTAAACACAGATACGCAGTATTTT; CDR3: CASSSLGGLNTDTQYF
size: once; J: TRBJ2-7; V: TRBV29-1; D: TRBD1; DNA: TGCAGCGTTGAGACCCCGGGACAGGGGGCCCACGAGCAGTACTTC; CDR3: CSVETPGQGAHEQYF
size: -; J: TRBJ1-6; V: TRBV25-1; D: -; DNA: TGTGCCAGCAGTCCAGTAATCAATTCACCCCTCCACTTT; CDR3: CASSPVINSPLHF
size: -; J: TRBJ2-1; V: TRBV19; D: -; DNA: TGTGCCAGTAGTATGGACGGGAGCTACAATGAGCAGTTCTTC; CDR3: CASSMDGSYNEQFF
size: -; J: TRBJ1-2; V: TRBV25-1; D: -; DNA: TGTGCCAGCAGTGGGACAGTCTATGGCTACACCTTC; CDR3: CASSGTVYGYTF
size: once; J: TRBJ2-7; V: TRBV9; D: TRBD1; DNA: TGTGCCGGCAGCGTAGGACAGGGGACATACGAGCAGTACTTC; CDR3: CAGSVGQGTYEQYF
size: once; J: TRBJ2-3; V: TRBV7-2; D: TRBD2; DNA: TGTGCCAGCAGCGCCCGACTAGCGGGGAGCACAGATACGCAGTATTTT; CDR3: CASSARLAGSTDTQYF
size: -; J: TRBJ2-1; V: TRBV7-9; D: TRBD2; DNA: TGTGCCAGCAGCAGGTCCGGGACTACGTACAATGAGCAGTTCTTC; CDR3: CASSRSGTTYNEQFF
size: once; J: TRBJ2-2; V: TRBV5-1; D: -; DNA: TGCGCCAGCAGCTTGGCGGAGGACGGGGAGCTGTTTTTT; CDR3: CASSLAEDGELFF
size: -; J: TRBJ1-4; V: TRBV29-1; D: TRBD1; DNA: TGCAGCGTTGGACGGGACAGGGCTGAAAAACTGTTTTTT; CDR3: CSVGRDRAEKLFF
size: -; J: TRBJ2-7; V: TRBV10-3; D: TRBD2; DNA: TGTGCCATCAGTGGGTCTCGAGCGGGAGTCCGTAACGAGCAGTACTTC; CDR3: CAISGSRAGVRNEQYF
size: -; J: TRBJ2-1; V: TRBV6-4; D: -; DNA: TGTGCCAGCAGTGAATCTTTCGGAGTACATGAGCAGTTCTTC; CDR3: CASSESFGVHEQFF
size: -; J: TRBJ1-5; V: TRBV7-2; D: -; DNA: TGTGCCAGCAGCGTGGACGGGGGGAATCAGCCCCAGCATTTT; CDR3: CASSVDGGNQPQHF
size: -; J: TRBJ1-2; V: TRBV20-1; D: TRBD1; DNA: TGCAGTGCTCTCACAGGGGACGGCTACACCTTC; CDR3: CSALTGDGYTF
size: -; J: TRBJ2-1; V: TRBV2; D: -; DNA: TGTGCCAGCTGGGTGGGGGGAGGAAATGAGCAGTTCTTC; CDR3: CASWVGGGNEQFF
size: -; J: TRBJ2-2; V: TRBV6-5; D: -; DNA: TGTGCCACCTATATCTCCGGGGAGCTGTTTTTT; CDR3: CATYISGELFF
size: -; J: TRBJ1-1; V: TRBV6-1; D: -; DNA: TGTGCCAGCAGTGAATTCGAGAACACTGAAGCTTTCTTT; CDR3: CASSEFENTEAFF
size: -; J: TRBJ2-4; V: TRBV21-1; D: -; DNA: TGTGCCAGCAGCAAAGCGGTAGGGACAGGGAAAAACATTCAGTACTTC; CDR3: CASSKAVGTGKNIQYF
size: -; J: TRBJ2-1; V: TRBV12-2; D: -; DNA: TGTGCAAGTCGCTTAGAGGTAGCGGCCTACAATGAGCAGTTCTTC; CDR3: CASRLEVAAYNEQFF
size: -; J: TRBJ1-2; V: TRBV9; D: -; DNA: TGTGCCAGCAGCGGAGACAGATATGGCTACACCTTC; CDR3: CASSGDRYGYTF
size: few; J: TRBJ1-6; V: TRBV5-1; D: -; DNA: TGCGCCAGCAGCCCAGCCCGGGACAAACGATCACCCCTCCACTTT; CDR3: CASSPARDKRSPLHF
size: -; J: TRBJ1-1; V: TRBV4-1; D: -; DNA: TGCGCCAGCAGCCAAGAGGGCCCTTTAACCCGTGGATTCTTT; CDR3: CASSQEGPLTRGFF
size: -; J: TRBJ1-1; V: TRBV28; D: TRBD1; DNA: TGTGCCAGCAGGAACAGGGGGAGGAGCTGGACTGAAGCTTTCTTT; CDR3: CASRNRGRSWTEAFF
size: few; J: TRBJ2-1; V: TRBV27; D: TRBD1; DNA: TGTGCCAGCAGTCTCGGACAGGGTACAGAGCAGTTCTTC; CDR3: CASSLGQGTEQFF
size: -; J: TRBJ1-2; V: TRBV4-1; D: -; DNA: TGCGCCAGCAGCCCACAGGGCCCGTATGGCTACACCTTC; CDR3: CASSPQGPYGYTF
size: -; J: TRBJ2-7; V: TRBV18; D: -; DNA: TGTGCCAGCTCACCACCTCCCGGGAGCTCCTACGAGCAGTACTTC; CDR3: CASSPPPGSSYEQYF